What follows is one TCR beta chain and its context. Its specificity is unknown. This record belongs to a study of cytomegalovirus exposure and HLA in healthy donors. Trimming left V 7 bases short and J 2 bases short, with 8 bases between. This CDR3 region has 13 residues. Germline V gene lookup returns CDR1 MNHEY and CDR2 SMNVEV (reference sequence). Researchers ran the PCR with 60 Vbeta and 13 Jbeta primers. Generated by immunoSEQ multiplex PCR, the TCRdb table keeps only in-frame clones and is missing some. The sample includes more than 80,000 clones, around 81% seen only once; the top ten take 5.9%. Findings and limits, study-wide: For cytomegalovirus status, the classifier reportedly gave diagnoses with high specificity and sensitivity.

The receptor's source is a young man in good health and CMV-seropositive. What was sequenced was PBMCs. This chain uses TRBV27 with TRBJ1-4; D perhaps matches TRBD1 (6 bases). In DNA, the CDR3 is TGTGCCAGCATGGGACATACTAATGAAAAACTGTTTTTT. As protein: CASMGHTNEKLFF.